The 10 T cell receptor beta chains below all came from one sample that was sequenced in a study of T cell changes during pregnancy in multiple sclerosis. The assay was immunoSEQ multiplex PCR, and TCRdb's table has in-frame clones only and misses some. This table holds 35,000 to 50,000 clones, approximately 90% found once. The material was CD4+ T cells from peripheral blood mononuclear cells, obtained after pregnancy. The receptors derive from a female donor with multiple sclerosis, enrolled in a pregnancy study.

The V and J genes are TRBV7-2 and TRBJ2-5; 7 nucleotides match TRBD2. J was trimmed by 5 bases and V by 1 base; bases with no gene match: 4. The CDR3 has 14 amino acids. CDR1 and CDR2 from the germline V gene are SGHTA and FQGNSA. For the CDR3, the DNA is TGTGCCAGCAGCTTAGGGGGTAGCGGGGAGACCCAGTACTTC. This translates into CASSLGGSGETQYF.

The rearrangement uses TRBV13 and TRBJ1-5; D gene uncertain. CDR1 and CDR2 (germline): PRHDT, FYEKMQ (reference sequence). The CDR3 loop spans 14 amino acids. Trimming shortened V by 6 bases and J by 7 bases, and 16 bases separated the two germline ends. CDR3 sequence (DNA): TGTGCCAGCAGATCCATACGCCTCGGGCAGCCCCAGCATTTT. Translating gives CASRSIRLGQPQHF.

V and J are TRBV9 and TRBJ2-1; TRBD2 aligns across 9 bases. This CDR3 region has 18 residues. CDR1 and CDR2 (germline): SGDLS, YYNGEE. V was clipped by 2 bases and J by 1 base; unmatched bases: 10. CDR3 residues: CASSVFGGRAGSYNEQFF. The CDR3 DNA reads TGTGCCAGCAGCGTCTTTGGCGGGAGGGCCGGGTCCTACAATGAGCAGTTCTTC.

This clone has just one count. The chain combines TRBV6-1 with TRBJ1-2; D not resolved. Per germline, CDR1 MNHNS and CDR2 SASEGT. The CDR3 spans 12 residues. Trimming pared 6 bases from V and 7 bases from J, leaving 12 bases between. The CDR3: CASSPRSGGYTF. Written as DNA, the CDR3 is TGTGCCAGCAGCCCCCGAAGCGGTGGCTACACCTTC.

V is TRBV21-1 and J is TRBJ2-1; TRBD2 is the table's D call and was not checked against the DNA. TRBV21-1 represents a pseudogene. CDR3 length: 16 amino acids. CDR3 nucleotides: TGTGCCAGCAGCAAAGCTGGAGTCTTCGGGTCGGATGAGCAGTTCTTC. It yields the protein CASSKAGVFGSDEQFF.

This chain joins TRBV5-1 and TRBJ2-5, with 8 bases matching TRBD2. V lost 0 bases and J lost 3; bases outside the gene matches: 4. The CDR3 runs to 15 residues. Germline CDR1 reads SGHRS; CDR2 reads YFSETQ. The chain's CDR3 is CASSLAGGGKETQYF. CDR3 coding DNA: TGCGCCAGCAGCTTGGCGGGCGGGGGGAAAGAGACCCAGTACTTC.

The V gene is TRBV27, the J gene TRBJ2-7; 7 bases map to TRBD1. J was trimmed by 2 bases and V by 6 bases; bases with no gene match: 4. Germline assignment: CDR1 MNHEY and CDR2 SMNVEV (reference sequence). CDR3 length equals 13 residues. The CDR3 here is CASRHTGAYEQYF. The CDR3 DNA sequence: TGTGCCAGCAGGCACACAGGGGCCTACGAGCAGTACTTC.

The J gene is TRBJ2-7, the V gene TRBV6-5; possible D gene TRBD1, 5 bases. The CDR3 is 13 residues long. The germline gives CDR1 MNHEY, CDR2 SVGAGI. The V and J ends lost 8 bases and 7 bases respectively, with 18 bases between them. The CDR3 DNA is TGTGCCAGCGGGGTGGCAGGGATGAGGGAGCAGTACTTC. Translating gives CASGVAGMREQYF.

V is TRBV19 and J is TRBJ2-7, with 10 bases fitting TRBD1. The CDR3 spans 14 residues. Trimming removed 5 bases from V and 4 bases from J; junction bases left unmatched: 5. The V gene's germline CDR1 is LNHDA and CDR2 SQIVND (reference sequence). The CDR3 DNA sequence: TGTGCCAGTAGTCTAAGACAGGGGGCTTACGAGCAGTACTTC. Protein sequence: CASSLRQGAYEQYF.

V and J are TRBV27 and TRBJ2-3, with 9 bases aligning to TRBD1. Germline V CDR1 and CDR2: MNHEY, SMNVEV (reference sequence). The length of the CDR3 is 15 residues. The V and J ends lost 6 bases and 4 bases, in that order; junction bases with no gene match: 8. CDR3: CASSFTGQGPDTQYF. The DNA for the CDR3 is TGTGCCAGCAGCTTTACGGGACAGGGCCCAGATACGCAGTATTTT.